These 32 T cell receptor beta chains originate from one sample sequenced in a study of control samples from healthy donors and cancer patients. Sequencing used immunoSEQ multiplex PCR; TCRdb keeps in-frame clones, though not all of them. This table has approximately 130,000 clones, around 87% appearing once. Specimen: blood. These TCRs come from a man aged 55 to 70 in good health.

This chain connects TRBV27 to TRBJ1-1, with unresolved D. Trimming cost V 2 bases and J 2 bases, with 6 bases left between them. The CDR3 contains 13 residues. Germline values: CDR1 MNHEY, CDR2 SMNVEV (reference sequence). CDR3 DNA: TGTGCCAGCAGTTTAAAGGTCAACACTGAAGCTTTCTTT. Amino acid sequence: CASSLKVNTEAFF.

V gene TRBV18 combines with J gene TRBJ1-2; no clear D. The length of the CDR3 is 16 residues. Trimming removed 0 bases at V and 4 bases at J, with 15 bases between. Germline lookup yields CDR1 KGHSH and CDR2 LQKENI. CDR3 in DNA: TGTGCCAGCTCACCACCGAACGGCGTCACGCTCTATGGCTACACCTTC. Its protein product is CASSPPNGVTLYGYTF.

The chain carries TRBV12-3 or TRBV12-4 and TRBJ1-2, with D possibly TRBD1 on 5 matching bases. V gave up 5 bases and J gave up 5 bases, with 12 bases separating them. The CDR3 is 13 residues long. DNA of the CDR3: TGTGCCAGCAGTACGCAGGGCTGGTATGGCTACACCTTC. Its translation: CASSTQGWYGYTF.

This clone was observed a single time. The DNA of the CDR3 is TGTGCCAGCTCACCATCTTCGCAGGTCGAGCAGTACTTC. Protein sequence: CASSPSSQVEQYF. This chain joins TRBV18 and TRBJ2-7; D is undetermined. The germline V gene has CDR1 KGHSH and CDR2 LQKENI. This CDR3 spans 13 amino acids. Trimming removed 2 bases from V and 6 bases from J, with 11 bases in between.

This chain joins TRBV5-1 and TRBJ2-7, with 11 bases identical to TRBD1. Germline CDR1 reads SGHRS; CDR2 reads YFSETQ. This CDR3 spans 14 amino acids. J was trimmed by 2 bases and V by 5 bases; bases with no gene match: 3. CDR3 sequence: CASRTGQGAYEQYF. The CDR3 bases are TGCGCCAGCAGAACGGGACAGGGGGCCTACGAGCAGTACTTC.

The chain links TRBV6-1 to TRBJ2-3; 9 bases align to TRBD2. The CDR3 has 17 amino acids. Losses at the gene ends were 3 bases for V and 3 bases for J; bases not matched to a gene: 10. CDR1 MNHNS and CDR2 SASEGT come from the germline V gene. This CDR3 is CASSEVAGGLSTDTQYF. CDR3 in DNA: TGTGCCAGCAGTGAGGTTGCGGGGGGGCTGTCTACAGATACGCAGTATTTT.

This clone came up a few times. V usage is TRBV30 and J usage is TRBJ1-6; D ambiguous. The CDR3 is 12 residues long. Looked up from germline, CDR1 is GTSNPN and CDR2 is SVGIG (reference sequence). Trimming stripped 3 bases from V and 10 bases from J, with 10 bases between. CDR3 amino acids: CAWSDFGSPLHF. CDR3 sequence (DNA): TGTGCCTGGAGCGACTTCGGGTCACCCCTCCACTTT.

The chain recombines TRBV2 with TRBJ2-3, with unresolved D. V was shortened by 10 bases and J by 4 bases, with 15 bases between the two germline ends. From germline, CDR1 is SNHLY and CDR2 FYNNEI. The CDR3 contains 13 residues. For the CDR3, the DNA is TGTGCCACAAAGCACTATATATCAGATACGCAGTATTTT. Translating it yields CATKHYISDTQYF.

The V call is TRBV7-8, the J call TRBJ2-7, with D perhaps given as TRBD1 or TRBD2 (5 bases each). The CDR3 consists of 14 residues. Germline values: CDR1 SGHVS, CDR2 FQNEAQ. V lost 4 bases, J lost 3 bases, and 13 bases lay in between. This CDR3 reads CASSSPGRNYEQYF. CDR3 coding DNA: TGTGCCAGCAGCTCACCGGGACGGAACTACGAGCAGTACTTC.

The chain carries TRBV28 and TRBJ1-5; 10 bases agree with TRBD1. Per germline, CDR1 MDHEN and CDR2 SYDVKM. This CDR3 region has 15 residues. With 6 bases clipped from V and 4 bases from J, the junction kept 6 bases outside the gene matches. The CDR3 reads CASRRDRGWNQPQHF. As DNA, the CDR3 is TGTGCCAGCAGGAGGGACAGGGGATGGAATCAGCCCCAGCATTTT. Full variable domain (outside the CDR3, taken from reference TRBV28 and TRBJ1-5): DVKVTQSSRYLVKRTGEKVFLECVQDMDHENMFWYRQDPGLGLRLIYFSYDVKMKEKGDIPEGYSVSREKKERFSLILESASTNQTSMYLCASRRDRGWNQPQHFGDGTRLSIL.

V is TRBV11-2 and J is TRBJ2-1; 8 bases match TRBD1. Per the germline V gene, CDR1 is SGHAT and CDR2 is FQNNGV. V lost 3 bases, J lost 9 bases, and 4 bases stayed unmatched. The CDR3 contains 13 residues. CDR3 in amino acids: CASSFSGGGEQFF. The DNA of the CDR3 is TGTGCCAGCAGCTTTTCAGGGGGCGGTGAGCAGTTCTTC.

The chain recombines TRBV28 with TRBJ2-3, with 8 bases matching TRBD2. Germline values: CDR1 MDHEN, CDR2 SYDVKM. The V gene end was trimmed by 8 bases and the J gene end by 0 bases; junction bases not matched to a gene: 10. The length of the CDR3 is 16 residues. For the CDR3, the DNA is TGTGCCAGCGGAGTATATAGCGGGGACAGCACAGATACGCAGTATTTT. Protein: CASGVYSGDSTDTQYF. The whole variable domain, remainder taken from reference TRBV28 and TRBJ2-3, is DVKVTQSSRYLVKRTGEKVFLECVQDMDHENMFWYRQDPGLGLRLIYFSYDVKMKEKGDIPEGYSVSREKKERFSLILESASTNQTSMYLCASGVYSGDSTDTQYFGPGTRLTVL.

This chain joins TRBV30 and TRBJ2-1; TRBD2 matches at 11 bases. CDR1 GTSNPN and CDR2 SVGIG come from the germline V gene (reference sequence). V was pared by 4 bases and J by 4 bases, with 12 bases of the junction left unmatched. The length of the CDR3 is 17 residues. The CDR3 DNA reads TGTGCCTGGACCCGTCCCGGGACTAGCGGCTCATACAATGAGCAGTTCTTC. Its protein product is CAWTRPGTSGSYNEQFF.

The genes are TRBV24-1 and TRBJ1-3; D unclear. The CDR3 is 21 amino acids. V was clipped by 4 bases and J by 0 bases, with 27 bases between them. CDR1 and CDR2 from the germline V gene are KGHDR and SFDVKD. The CDR3 reads CATSESSGNSEEYLSGNTIYF. The CDR3, as DNA: TGTGCCACCAGTGAGAGCTCGGGGAATTCAGAAGAGTATCTCTCTGGAAACACCATATATTTT.

The V gene is TRBV9, the J gene TRBJ1-6; TRBD1 matches at 9 bases. J lost 9 bases, V lost 5 bases, and 3 bases had no gene match. CDR3 length: 13 amino acids. CDR1 SGDLS and CDR2 YYNGEE come from the germline V gene. The CDR3: CASRTGGSSPLHF. The CDR3 DNA reads as TGTGCCAGCAGGACAGGGGGTAGTTCACCCCTCCACTTT.

This chain uses TRBV18 with TRBJ1-1; a weak D match, TRBD1 (5 bases). The ends were cut back, 2 bases at V and 2 bases at J, with 15 bases in the middle. Looked up from germline, CDR1 is KGHSH and CDR2 is LQKENI. The CDR3 is 16 residues long. Written as DNA, the CDR3 is TGTGCCAGCTCACCATTCACCGGGACGGCTAACACTGAAGCTTTCTTT. Amino acid sequence: CASSPFTGTANTEAFF.

V usage is TRBV15 and J usage is TRBJ2-1; 8 nucleotides match TRBD2. The CDR3 is 16 amino acids. Germline V gene sequence: CDR1 LNHNV, CDR2 YYDKDF (reference sequence). The ends lost 0 bases at V and 6 bases at J; junction bases unmatched: 7. CDR3 DNA sequence: TGTGCCACCAGCAGAGATAGGGGCGGGGGGCGCAATGAGCAGTTCTTC. It codes for CATSRDRGGGRNEQFF.

The chain employs TRBV24-1 and TRBJ2-6, with a weak D call TRBD1 (6 bases). Deletions cut 3 bases from V and 0 bases from J, with 11 bases between. CDR1 is KGHDR and CDR2 is SFDVKD in the germline V gene. The CDR3 has 17 residues. The CDR3 spells CATSDPGQFSGANVLTF. The CDR3 DNA reads as TGTGCCACCAGTGATCCGGGACAATTCTCTGGGGCCAACGTCCTGACTTTC.

Remarks on this clone: The same CDR3 arises from other DNA sequences in this sample as well. This sequence joins TRBV4-1 and TRBJ2-7; 9 bases match TRBD1. The CDR3 spans 16 residues. The germline gives CDR1 MGHRA, CDR2 YSYEKL. J lost 4 bases, V lost 1 base, and 8 bases had no gene match. CDR3 sequence: CASSQVPGQGLYEQYF. CDR3 DNA: TGCGCCAGCAGCCAAGTACCGGGACAGGGTTTATACGAGCAGTACTTC.

This chain connects TRBV13 to TRBJ1-1; TRBD1 is a possible D gene (6 bases). Trimming shortened V by 5 bases and J by 5 bases, and 12 bases separated the two germline ends. Germline V CDR1 and CDR2: PRHDT, FYEKMQ (reference sequence). There are 13 residues in the CDR3. The CDR3, as DNA: TGTGCCAGCAGCACGTCAGGGGAGACTGAAGCTTTCTTT. It specifies CASSTSGETEAFF.

The chain joins TRBV20-1 to TRBJ2-3; possibly TRBD2 for D (6 bases). Trimming took 3 bases from V and 1 from J, leaving 11 bases between them. This CDR3 contains 14 residues. Germline V gene sequence: CDR1 DFQATT, CDR2 SNEGSKA (reference sequence). This chain's CDR3 is CSASVQRGTDTQYF. In DNA, the CDR3 is TGCAGTGCTAGTGTCCAGCGGGGCACAGATACGCAGTATTTT.

This clone is a singleton in its sample. For the CDR3, the DNA is TGTGCCAGCAGCTCCGTTAGCGGGACAGGGTCGAATGAGCAGTTCTTC. Its translation is CASSSVSGTGSNEQFF. The chain has TRBV7-2 and TRBJ2-1; tentative D call: TRBD1 (9 bases). The CDR3 is 16 amino acids. Germline V lookup: CDR1 SGHTA, CDR2 FQGNSA. V lost 4 bases and J lost 7, with 20 bases in between. Full variable domain (missing parts from reference TRBV7-2 and TRBJ2-1): GAGVSQSPSNKVTEKGKDVELRCDPISGHTALYWYRQSLGQGLEFLIYFQGNSAPDKSGLPSDRFSAERTGGSVSTLTIQRTQQEDSAVYLCASSSVSGTGSNEQFFGPGTRLTVL.

V and J are TRBV6-5 and TRBJ2-2, with D hard to call. Deletions cut 6 bases from V and 5 bases from J, with 16 bases between. Looked up from germline, CDR1 is MNHEY and CDR2 is SVGAGI. This CDR3 contains 15 residues. CDR3 residues: CASRSPYTATGELFF. CDR3 in DNA: TGTGCCAGCAGAAGTCCTTATACAGCGACCGGGGAGCTGTTTTTT.

The genes are TRBV10-3 and TRBJ2-1; possibly TRBD1 for D (7 bases). Germline V gives CDR1 ENHRY, CDR2 SYGVKD. There are 14 residues in the CDR3. V lost 10 bases, J lost 8 bases, and 21 bases lay in between. This CDR3 reads CATLARGVSDEQFF. The CDR3 DNA sequence: TGTGCCACCCTAGCCAGGGGGGTCTCGGATGAGCAGTTCTTC.

This clone was seen just once. This chain joins TRBV27 and TRBJ2-1; the match to TRBD2 covers 7 bases. Trimming took 5 bases from V and 7 from J; bases not matched to a gene: 11. CDR3 size: 15 residues. Germline V gene data show CDR1 as MNHEY and CDR2 as SMNVEV (reference sequence). CDR3 region: CASSVNTGGWNEQFF. Written as DNA, the CDR3 is TGTGCCAGCAGTGTGAATACGGGGGGTTGGAATGAGCAGTTCTTC.

The chain recombines TRBV10-2 with TRBJ2-7, with D perhaps TRBD1 or TRBD2 (5 bases each). Germline V gene lookup returns CDR1 WSHSY and CDR2 SAAADI. The length of the CDR3 is 13 residues. V gave up 4 bases and J gave up 1 base, with 8 bases separating them. The CDR3 DNA sequence: TGCGCCAGCAGTGGGGACGGTTCCTACGAGCAGTACTTC. It specifies CASSGDGSYEQYF.

In this sample, this clone turned up a few times. V is TRBV24-1 and J is TRBJ1-2; a possible D gene is TRBD1 (5 bases). V dropped 2 bases and J dropped 8 bases, with 14 bases sitting between them. The germline gives CDR1 KGHDR, CDR2 SFDVKD. This CDR3 is 14 amino acids long. The CDR3 is CATSDSDRMTGYTF. The CDR3 bases are TGTGCCACCAGTGATTCAGACAGAATGACGGGCTACACCTTC.

This sequence joins TRBV7-9 and TRBJ2-3; a weak D match, TRBD1 (5 bases). The CDR3 sequence is 15 residues long. Per the germline V gene, CDR1 is SEHNR and CDR2 is FQNEAQ (reference sequence). Between the trimmed V and J ends, which lost 3 bases and 2 bases, there was a span of 12 bases. The CDR3, as DNA: TGTGCCAGCAGCTTTTCTCAGGGTTACACAGATACGCAGTATTTT. Protein sequence: CASSFSQGYTDTQYF.

The rearrangement uses TRBV4-3 and TRBJ1-1; D is undetermined. The CDR3 sequence is 17 residues long. In germline, CDR1 is LGHNA, CDR2 YSLEER. The V end lost 0 bases, the J end lost 0 bases, and 14 bases lay between the germline ends. CDR3 loop: CASSQDLTRSMNTEAFF. CDR3 DNA: TGCGCCAGCAGCCAAGATTTGACACGCAGCATGAACACTGAAGCTTTCTTT.

The V gene is TRBV7-9, the J gene TRBJ2-3; possible D gene TRBD2, 6 bases. This CDR3 is built from 16 residues. CDR1 is SEHNR and CDR2 is FQNEAQ in the germline V gene (reference sequence). V was trimmed by 3 bases and J by 4 bases, leaving 17 bases between them. The CDR3 nucleotides read TGTGCCAGCAGCTTCCTGGTGACTAGAGTTTCAGATACGCAGTATTTT. It yields the protein CASSFLVTRVSDTQYF.

Comment on this clone: A read error may account for a junction end that differs from germline. The chain carries TRBV3-1 (or the pseudogene TRBV3-2) and TRBJ1-2; D gene unclear. CDR3 length: 13 amino acids. Germline CDR1 and CDR2: LGHDT and YNNKEL (reference sequence). The CDR3 DNA reads as TGTGCCAGCAGCCAATTGGATTCCGCAAGGTTCTTCTTC. Translating it yields CASSQLDSARFFF.

The chain couples TRBV4-3 to TRBJ2-1; TRBD2 is a possible D gene (5 bases). CDR3 size: 14 residues. With 3 bases removed from V and 4 bases from J, the gap between germline ends came to 10 bases. Per germline, CDR1 LGHNA and CDR2 YSLEER. The CDR3 sequence is CASSHSGKYNEQFF. Here the CDR3 DNA reads TGCGCCAGCAGCCACTCGGGGAAATACAATGAGCAGTTCTTC.